Following are 15 T cell receptor beta chains from one sample sequenced in a study of CXCR3-negative and CXCR3-positive naive CD8 T cells. UMI-labeled TRB cDNA libraries were prepared by 5' RACE. TCRdb reworked the 5' RACE reads into one entry per CDR3 protein, no DNA. The sample features 100,000 to 150,000 distinct CDR3 sequences, with just under 0.5% in its top ten. The sequenced sample was naive CXCR3- CD8+ T cells from blood. Subset indicated: CD45RO-CCR7+CD27+CD95- naive CD8+ T cells lacking CXCR3 (TNR3-). These TCRs come from a human donor in good health. Some clones in this sample may be carry-over from other donors' samples.

The chain has TRBV4-1 and TRBJ2-7; absent DNA, TCRdb's TRBD1 call cannot be checked. CDR1 and CDR2 (germline): MGHRA, YSYEKL. CDR3 length: 14 amino acids. The CDR3 is CASSQDPGVYEQYF.

The rearrangement joins TRBV28 to TRBJ2-7; TCRdb picks TRBD2, but there is no DNA to check that call. The CDR3 sequence is 15 residues long. From germline, CDR1 is MDHEN and CDR2 SYDVKM. CDR3 region: CASSRSTGPLDEQYF.

V gene TRBV4-1 combines with J gene TRBJ2-7; as DNA is missing, the TRBD1 call by TCRdb cannot be tested. Per germline, CDR1 MGHRA and CDR2 YSYEKL. This CDR3 contains 16 residues. The CDR3: CASSQDGTGKSYEQYF.

The chain couples TRBV5-1 to TRBJ2-5; with no DNA, the TCRdb D assignment of TRBD1 cannot be verified. From germline, CDR1 is SGHRS and CDR2 YFSETQ. The CDR3 covers 15 residues. The CDR3 region is CASSLLEATGSAQYF.

V gene TRBV28 combines with J gene TRBJ2-2; the TRBD2 assignment by TCRdb is unverifiable without DNA. Per the germline V gene, CDR1 is MDHEN and CDR2 is SYDVKM. The CDR3 contains 14 residues. The CDR3: CASRATGLSGELFF.

The chain is built from TRBV20-1 and TRBJ2-1; the TCRdb call, TRBD1, lacks DNA for checking. Germline V gene sequence: CDR1 DFQATT, CDR2 SNEGSKA (reference sequence). This CDR3 region has 15 residues. CDR3 sequence reads: CSAREGRVSPDEQFF.

This chain joins TRBV5-8 and TRBJ2-1; as DNA is missing, the TRBD1 call by TCRdb cannot be tested. The length of the CDR3 is 16 residues. Germline-derived CDR1 and CDR2 are SGHTS and YDEGEE. The CDR3 loop is CASSWGAGALGNEQFF.

The rearrangement uses TRBV5-6 and TRBJ2-7; TCRdb calls TRBD2, which cannot be checked without DNA. The CDR3 runs to 15 residues. Germline values: CDR1 SGHDT, CDR2 YYEEEE. The CDR3 protein is CASSLGTAPPYEQYF.

The chain recombines TRBV28 with TRBJ2-7; TCRdb's D gene call, TRBD2, goes unchecked for lack of DNA. The CDR3 sequence is 14 residues long. CDR1 and CDR2 (germline): MDHEN, SYDVKM. The CDR3 loop reads CASSPLAWVEEQYF.

V is TRBV28 and J is TRBJ2-5. The CDR3 consists of 12 residues. CDR1 is MDHEN and CDR2 is SYDVKM in the germline V gene. CDR3 region: CASRYGEETQYF.

The chain has TRBV7-8 and TRBJ2-5. CDR1 SGHVS and CDR2 FQNEAQ come from the germline V gene. The CDR3 contains 12 residues. This CDR3 is CASSLGSETQYF. The complete variable domain, with remaining parts taken from reference TRBV7-8 and TRBJ2-5, reads GAGVSQSPRYKVAKRGQDVALRCDPISGHVSLFWYQQALGQGPEFLTYFQNEAQLDKSGLPSDRFFAERPEGSVSTLKIQRTQQEDSAVYLCASSLGSETQYFGPGTRLLVL.

This chain connects TRBV12-3 or TRBV12-4 to TRBJ2-2; as DNA is missing, the TRBD1 call by TCRdb cannot be tested. The CDR3 extends over 15 amino acids. The CDR3 is CASSSDRGVTGELFF.

The chain employs TRBV9 and TRBJ2-1; TCRdb lists TRBD2, though no DNA is available to test this call. Germline V gene lookup returns CDR1 SGDLS and CDR2 YYNGEE. The CDR3 runs to 16 residues. The CDR3 is CASSVGAGISYNEQFF.

The CDR3 loop is CASSVQGLNFYEQYF. J is TRBJ2-7 and V is TRBV9; there is no DNA to check the TCRdb D call of TRBD1. This CDR3 contains 15 residues. Germline V gene data show CDR1 as SGDLS and CDR2 as YYNGEE.

The rearrangement joins TRBV27 to TRBJ2-7; without DNA, the TCRdb call of TRBD2 cannot be checked. Germline V gives CDR1 MNHEY, CDR2 SMNVEV (reference sequence). CDR3 length: 12 residues. The CDR3 spells CASGIAGGEQYF.